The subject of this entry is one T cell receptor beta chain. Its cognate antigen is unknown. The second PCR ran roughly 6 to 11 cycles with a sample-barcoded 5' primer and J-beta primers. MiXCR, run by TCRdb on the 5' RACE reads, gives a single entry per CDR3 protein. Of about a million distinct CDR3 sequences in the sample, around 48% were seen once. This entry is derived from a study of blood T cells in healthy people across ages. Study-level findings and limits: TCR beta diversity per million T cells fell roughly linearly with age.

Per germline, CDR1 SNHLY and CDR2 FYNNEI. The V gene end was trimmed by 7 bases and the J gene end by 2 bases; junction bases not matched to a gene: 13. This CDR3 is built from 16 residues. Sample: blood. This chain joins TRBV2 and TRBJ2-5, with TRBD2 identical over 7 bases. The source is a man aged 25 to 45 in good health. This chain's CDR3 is CASTGGTAGFQETQYF. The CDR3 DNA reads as TGTGCCAGCACCGGAGGTACAGCGGGGTTTCAAGAGACCCAGTACTTC.